These 25 T cell receptor beta chains share one sample of origin, sequenced in a study of vaccination effects on CD4 cells after COVID-19 (dated by TCRdb to between 2021 and 2022). Library preparation used the immunoSEQ multiplex PCR assay. The table comes from immuneACCESS by way of TCRdb, which keeps in-frame sequences with V and J called. Part of the clones is missing from these tables; in studies checked, under half for an unresolved V gene and the rest for unknown reasons. The sample profile shows 20,000 to 30,000 clones; 69% of them were found once. About 17% of the sample goes to the ten largest clones. In the ViraFEST assay, PBMC were stimulated with viral peptide pools, and TCR sequencing was then used to find antigen-specific CD4+ T cell clonotypes based on their expansion. After less than 13 days of culture, CD4+ T cells were isolated with the EasySep CD4+ T cell isolation kit. Convalescent patients had PCR-confirmed SARS-CoV-2 infection between March and December 2020, before Alpha, Beta and Delta variants emerged in the United States.

For these TCRs, the target antigens are not known. Sequences were derived from CD4+ T cells from PBMCs cultured with SARS-CoV-2 spike peptides, sampled before COVID-19 vaccination. This sample's cell subset or site label indicates: SARS-CoV-2 spike overlapping peptide pool stimulation. The receptors stem from a human donor who had a prior SARS-CoV-2 infection.

The chain links TRBV9 to TRBJ2-3; D possibly uses TRBD1 or TRBD2 (5 bases each). The germline CDR1 and CDR2 sequences are SGDLS and YYNGEE. The CDR3 covers 18 residues. V lost 0 bases, J lost 4 bases, and 21 bases lay in between. The CDR3 protein is CASSVATSAVRGADTQYF. As DNA, the CDR3 is TGTGCCAGCAGCGTAGCTACTTCGGCTGTAAGGGGAGCAGATACGCAGTATTTT. Full variable domain (outside the CDR3, taken from reference TRBV9 and TRBJ2-3): DSGVTQTPKHLITATGQRVTLRCSPRSGDLSVYWYQQSLDQGLQFLIQYYNGEERAKGNILERFSAQQFPDLHSELNLSSLELGDSALYFCASSVATSAVRGADTQYFGPGTRLTVL.

The CDR3, as DNA: TGTGCCAGTACCACCAAGGGGCAGATTGACACTGAAGCTTTCTTT. This translates into CASTTKGQIDTEAFF. This rearrangement joins TRBV19 to TRBJ1-1, with D perhaps matching TRBD1 (5 bases). The CDR3 has 15 residues. The germline V and J ends were trimmed by 7 bases and 3 bases, with 18 bases remaining between them. From germline, CDR1 is LNHDA and CDR2 SQIVND (reference sequence).

The chain couples TRBV9 to TRBJ2-2; 8 nucleotides align to TRBD2. Germline V gives CDR1 SGDLS, CDR2 YYNGEE. The CDR3 length is 14 residues. V was pared by 3 bases and J by 4 bases, with 2 bases of the junction left unmatched. CDR3 loop: CASSDSGGTGELFF. DNA of the CDR3: TGTGCCAGCAGCGACAGCGGGGGCACCGGGGAGCTGTTTTTT.

This clone was observed a handful of times. This chain uses TRBV30 with TRBJ2-7, with D perhaps TRBD2 (5 bases). This CDR3 is built from 14 residues. The germline CDR1 and CDR2 sequences are GTSNPN and SVGIG (reference sequence). The V end lost 1 base, the J end lost 0 bases, and 10 bases lay between the germline ends. The CDR3 nucleotides read TGTGCCTGGAGTGGGAGGCTGCGCTCCTACGAGCAGTACTTC. Its protein product is CAWSGRLRSYEQYF.

The V and J genes are TRBV30 and TRBJ2-7, with D possibly TRBD1 on 5 matching bases. Trimming removed 5 bases at V and 4 bases at J, with 12 bases between. This CDR3 spans 12 amino acids. Per germline, CDR1 GTSNPN and CDR2 SVGIG (reference sequence). In DNA, the CDR3 is TGTGCCTGGGGGATAACAGGTTACGAGCAGTACTTC. It translates to CAWGITGYEQYF.

This clone was seen only once. The chain combines TRBV3-1 (or the pseudogene TRBV3-2) with TRBJ2-3; TRBD2 agrees at 9 bases. The germline V gene has CDR1 LGHDT and CDR2 YNNKEL (reference sequence). CDR3 length: 15 residues. V lost 1 base to trimming and J lost 3 bases; unmatched junction nucleotides: 2. CDR3 nucleotides: TGTGCCAGCAGCCAAGTAGCGGGAGCAACAGATACGCAGTATTTT. Its protein is CASSQVAGATDTQYF.

This clone was recorded once. The chain recombines TRBV19 with TRBJ2-7; tentatively, D is TRBD1 or TRBD2 (5 bases each). There are 13 residues in the CDR3. V was shortened by 11 bases and J by 3 bases, with 17 bases between the two germline ends. In germline, CDR1 is LNHDA, CDR2 SQIVND (reference sequence). The CDR3 DNA reads TGTGCCTCCCGGAACGCAGGGAGCTACGAGCAGTACTTC. This gives the protein CASRNAGSYEQYF.

The chain recombines TRBV11-3 with TRBJ2-7, with D perhaps TRBD1 (6 bases). The V and J ends lost 1 base and 1 base respectively, with 14 bases between them. This CDR3 is built from 16 residues. The germline V gene encodes CDR1 SGHNT and CDR2 YENEEA. As DNA, the CDR3 is TGTGCCAGCAGCTTAGCCAACACCGACAGGTCCTACGAGCAGTACTTC. Its translation is CASSLANTDRSYEQYF.

The table lists this clone with a few counts. The chain uses TRBV7-3 and TRBJ2-1, with 8 bases lining up with TRBD1. V lost 2 bases to trimming and J lost 3 bases; unmatched junction nucleotides: 6. This CDR3 is built from 16 residues. Germline V lookup: CDR1 SGHTA, CDR2 FQGTGA. The CDR3 is CASSLVPTGVYNEQFF. The CDR3 DNA follows: TGTGCCAGCAGCTTAGTCCCGACAGGGGTCTACAATGAGCAGTTCTTC.

This clone appeared once. This rearrangement joins TRBV6-5 to TRBJ2-7, with D possibly called TRBD1 or TRBD2 (5 bases each). The V gene lost 0 bases and the J gene lost 7 bases, with 16 bases spanning the gap. CDR1 and CDR2 (germline): MNHEY, SVGAGI. There are 15 residues in the CDR3. CDR3 nucleotide sequence: TGTGCCAGCAGTTACTCGGGTCAGGGTTGGAGGGAGCAGTACTTC. This encodes CASSYSGQGWREQYF.

The V gene is TRBV9, the J gene TRBJ1-1; maybe TRBD1 (5 bases). The V gene lost 0 bases and the J gene lost 3 bases, with 12 bases spanning the gap. Germline CDR1 reads SGDLS; CDR2 reads YYNGEE. The CDR3 spans 15 residues. In DNA, the CDR3 is TGTGCCAGCAGCGTAGCGGGGGGGAGGCACACTGAAGCTTTCTTT. Translating gives CASSVAGGRHTEAFF. The whole variable domain, filled in from reference TRBV9 and TRBJ1-1, reads DSGVTQTPKHLITATGQRVTLRCSPRSGDLSVYWYQQSLDQGLQFLIQYYNGEERAKGNILERFSAQQFPDLHSELNLSSLELGDSALYFCASSVAGGRHTEAFFGQGTRLTVV.

The genes are TRBV7-9 and TRBJ2-1, with D possibly TRBD2 on 6 matching bases. Germline assignment: CDR1 SEHNR and CDR2 FQNEAQ (reference sequence). Trimming pared 5 bases from V and 6 bases from J, leaving 14 bases between. The CDR3 runs to 14 residues. The CDR3 sequence is CASSPGLTRNEQFF. CDR3 DNA sequence: TGTGCCAGCAGCCCAGGACTAACCCGCAATGAGCAGTTCTTC.

The chain links TRBV11-2 to TRBJ2-3; 12 nucleotides line up with TRBD2. The CDR3 contains 17 residues. V lost 2 bases and J lost 5; bases outside the gene matches: 8. CDR1 SGHAT and CDR2 FQNNGV come from the germline V gene. CDR3 nucleotides: TGTGCCAGCAGCTTATGGCTAGCGGGGGGGGCCCTAGATACGCAGTATTTT. It codes for CASSLWLAGGALDTQYF.

V is TRBV19 and J is TRBJ2-1; D ambiguous. CDR3 size: 13 residues. With 3 bases removed from V and 13 bases from J, the gap between germline ends came to 16 bases. Germline CDR1 reads LNHDA; CDR2 reads SQIVND (reference sequence). The CDR3 here is CASSIFPFNGQFF. As DNA, the CDR3 is TGTGCCAGTAGTATCTTTCCCTTCAACGGCCAGTTCTTC.

V gene TRBV12-3 or TRBV12-4 combines with J gene TRBJ2-5, with D possibly being TRBD2 (6 bases). This CDR3 is 13 amino acids long. Trimming stripped 8 bases from V and 3 bases from J, with 13 bases between. The CDR3 bases are TGTGCCAGCGGGTGGACGGGGGAAGAGACCCAGTACTTC. Translated, it gives CASGWTGEETQYF.

The V call is TRBV7-9, the J call TRBJ2-7; D might be TRBD1 (6 bases). Trimming removed 6 bases from V and 7 bases from J, with 19 bases in between. The CDR3 loop spans 14 amino acids. From germline, CDR1 is SEHNR and CDR2 FQNEAQ (reference sequence). The CDR3 coding sequence is TGTGCCAGCAGTGCCTGGGGCAGGGGTGAAGAGCAGTACTTC. This sequence encodes CASSAWGRGEEQYF.

V and J are TRBV6-5 and TRBJ1-4; D gene ambiguous. The CDR3 covers 14 residues. CDR1 is MNHEY, CDR2 SVGAGI, per germline. V was shortened by 6 bases and J by 5 bases, with 13 bases between the two germline ends. In DNA form, the CDR3 reads TGTGCCAGCAGCCCGGACGGATGGAATGAAAAACTGTTTTTT. It is translated as CASSPDGWNEKLFF.

The rearrangement uses TRBV19 and TRBJ2-1; D remains unclear. In germline, CDR1 is LNHDA, CDR2 SQIVND (reference sequence). The CDR3 is 17 residues long. The V end lost 5 bases, the J end lost 4 bases, and 21 bases lay between the germline ends. CDR3 nucleotide sequence: TGTGCCAGTAGTCCCCGAGTAGTTGTTGGGTGGTACAATGAGCAGTTCTTC. It yields the protein CASSPRVVVGWYNEQFF.

This clone was detected a few times. This sequence joins TRBV7-2 and TRBJ1-6; D is unclear. The germline V and J ends were trimmed by 5 bases and 0 bases, with 11 bases remaining between them. Germline CDR1 is SGHTA and CDR2 is FQGNSA. CDR3 length equals 16 residues. The CDR3 DNA follows: TGTGCCAGCAGCATTATCCACAGCTCCTATAATTCACCCCTCCACTTT. Amino acid sequence: CASSIIHSSYNSPLHF.

The chain links TRBV5-6 to TRBJ2-1; D unclear. CDR1 and CDR2 from the germline V gene are SGHDT and YYEEEE. The germline V and J ends were trimmed by 5 bases and 13 bases, with 16 bases remaining between them. This CDR3 contains 12 residues. The CDR3 nucleotides read TGTGCCAGCAGTCCGTCCGGTAGCTCCCAGTTCTTC. Protein product: CASSPSGSSQFF.

CDR3 amino acids: CASRATGIYGYTF. For the CDR3, the DNA is TGTGCCAGCAGGGCGACAGGGATCTATGGCTACACCTTC. J is TRBJ1-2 and V is TRBV6-5, with 7 bases fitting TRBD1. The CDR3 has 13 amino acids. From germline, CDR1 is MNHEY and CDR2 SVGAGI. J was trimmed by 4 bases and V by 6 bases; bases with no gene match: 5.

As regards this clone: The identical CDR3 is also encoded by other nucleotide sequences in the sample. The gene calls are TRBV7-9 and TRBJ2-1, with 9 bases aligning to TRBD2. J lost 2 bases, V lost 0 bases, and 2 bases had no gene match. The CDR3 totals 16 residues. CDR1 is SEHNR, CDR2 FQNEAQ, per germline (reference sequence). The CDR3 DNA follows: TGTGCCAGCAGCTTAGCCCTAGCGGGGACCTACAATGAGCAGTTCTTC. It encodes CASSLALAGTYNEQFF.

The V and J genes are TRBV7-2 and TRBJ2-1; weak D call: TRBD1 (5 bases). With 1 base removed from V and 6 bases from J, the gap between germline ends came to 7 bases. Germline V gene sequence: CDR1 SGHTA, CDR2 FQGNSA. The CDR3 sequence is 13 residues long. The CDR3 protein is CASSLGQFNEQFF. The DNA of the CDR3 is TGTGCCAGCAGCTTAGGACAGTTCAATGAGCAGTTCTTC. The variable domain in full, with the rest retrieved from reference TRBV7-2 and TRBJ2-1, is GAGVSQSPSNKVTEKGKDVELRCDPISGHTALYWYRQSLGQGLEFLIYFQGNSAPDKSGLPSDRFSAERTGGSVSTLTIQRTQQEDSAVYLCASSLGQFNEQFFGPGTRLTVL.

The rearrangement links TRBV7-8 to TRBJ2-7; 9 nucleotides line up with TRBD2. V lost 2 bases and J lost 3; bases outside the gene matches: 8. CDR1 and CDR2 from the germline V gene are SGHVS and FQNEAQ. CDR3 length: 16 amino acids. The CDR3 nucleotides are TGTGCCAGCAGCTTACTCGGGGGTAGCGGGAGCTACGAGCAGTACTTC. This codes for CASSLLGGSGSYEQYF.

By share, this clone ranks as medium-sized. CDR3 residues: CASSQGLAEYQETQYF. In nucleotides, the CDR3 is TGCGCCAGCAGCCAAGGACTAGCGGAGTACCAAGAGACCCAGTACTTC. The V and J genes are TRBV4-1 and TRBJ2-5; 9 positions agree with TRBD2. V lost 1 base to trimming and J lost 0 bases; unmatched junction nucleotides: 3. The CDR3 sequence is 16 residues long. Germline V lookup: CDR1 MGHRA, CDR2 YSYEKL.